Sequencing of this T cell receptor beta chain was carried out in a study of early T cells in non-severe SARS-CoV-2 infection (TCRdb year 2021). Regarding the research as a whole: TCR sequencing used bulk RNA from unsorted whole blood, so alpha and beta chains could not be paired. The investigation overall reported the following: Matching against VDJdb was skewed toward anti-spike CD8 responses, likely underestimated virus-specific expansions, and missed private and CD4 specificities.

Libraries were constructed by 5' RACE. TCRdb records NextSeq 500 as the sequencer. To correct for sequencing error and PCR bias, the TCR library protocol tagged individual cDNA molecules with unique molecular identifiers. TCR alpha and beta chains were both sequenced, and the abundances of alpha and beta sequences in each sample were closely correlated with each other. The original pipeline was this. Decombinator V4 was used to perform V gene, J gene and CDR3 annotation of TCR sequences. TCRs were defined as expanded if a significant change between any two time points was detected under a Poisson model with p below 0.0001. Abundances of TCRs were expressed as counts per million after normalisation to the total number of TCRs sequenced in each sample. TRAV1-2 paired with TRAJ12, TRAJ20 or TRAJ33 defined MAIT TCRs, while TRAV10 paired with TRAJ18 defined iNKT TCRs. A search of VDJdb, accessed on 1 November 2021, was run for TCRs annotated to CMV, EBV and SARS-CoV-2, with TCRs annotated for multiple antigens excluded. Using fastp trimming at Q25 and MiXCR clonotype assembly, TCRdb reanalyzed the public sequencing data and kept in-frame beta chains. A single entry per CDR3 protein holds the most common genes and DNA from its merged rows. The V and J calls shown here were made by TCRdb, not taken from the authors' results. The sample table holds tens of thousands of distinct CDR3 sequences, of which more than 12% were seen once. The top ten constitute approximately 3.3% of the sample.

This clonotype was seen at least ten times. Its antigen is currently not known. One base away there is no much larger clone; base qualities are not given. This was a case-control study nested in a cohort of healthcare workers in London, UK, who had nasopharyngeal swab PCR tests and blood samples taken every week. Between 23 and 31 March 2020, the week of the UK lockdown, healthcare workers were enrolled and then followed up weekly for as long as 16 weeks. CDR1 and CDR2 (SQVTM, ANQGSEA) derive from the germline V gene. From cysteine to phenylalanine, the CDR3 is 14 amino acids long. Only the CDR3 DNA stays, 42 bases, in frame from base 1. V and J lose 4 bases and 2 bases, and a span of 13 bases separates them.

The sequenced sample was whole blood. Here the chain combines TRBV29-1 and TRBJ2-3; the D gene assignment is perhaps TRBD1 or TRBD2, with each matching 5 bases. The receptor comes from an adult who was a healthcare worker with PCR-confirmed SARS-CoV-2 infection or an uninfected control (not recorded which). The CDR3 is CSVGGPGPTDTQYF. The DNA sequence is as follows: TGCAGCGTTGGCGGACCGGGACCCACAGATACGCAGTATTTT.